Detailed here is one T cell receptor beta chain. The sample is drawn from a study of blood T cell repertoires in COVID-19. Across the whole study: T cells, B-cell-depleted T cells, or PBMCs supplied cDNA or gDNA.

Germline V lookup: CDR1 MNHEY, CDR2 SVGAGI. Trimming cost V 0 bases and J 3 bases, with 6 bases left between them. The CDR3 covers 13 residues. Libraries were prepared by immunoSEQ multiplex PCR; TCRdb keeps only in-frame clonotypes and omits some of them. The data contain some 170,000 clones, 82% of them singletons. Sequencing input: peripheral blood. This receptor was identified in a woman aged 65 to 85 with acute or convalescent COVID-19. This rearrangement joins TRBV6-5 to TRBJ2-7; D is unclear. The CDR3 DNA follows: TGTGCCAGCAGTTACTCCCAACACTACGAGCAGTACTTC. It is translated as CASSYSQHYEQYF.